The 26 T cell receptor beta chains listed next were all sequenced from one sample in a study of radiotherapy plus CTLA-4 blockade in lung cancer. TCRdb's copy holds only in-frame clones and misses some; the assay was immunoSEQ multiplex PCR. The repertoire consists of around 40,000 clones, with approximately 85% occurring once and the leading ten covering 5.5% to 7.5%. Sequencing was performed on peripheral blood, taken from a patient treated with radiotherapy plus ipilimumab. The receptors stem from a human donor with non-small cell lung cancer who had stable disease on radiotherapy plus ipilimumab.

Comments on this clone: Mismatch with germline at one junction end may stem from a read error. The chain combines TRBV5-3 with TRBJ2-1, with a possible D match to TRBD2 (6 bases). TRBV5-3 is noted as an ORF with a role that remains uncertain. The CDR3 is 17 amino acids. As DNA, the CDR3 is TGTGCCAGAAGGTTGGTCTCCAGGGAGGAAAGATGCAATGAGCAGTTCTTC. It encodes CARRLVSREERCNEQFF.

This chain uses TRBV7-9 with TRBJ1-1; tentative D call: TRBD1 (6 bases). V was cut by 1 base and J by 5 bases, with 14 bases left in between. The germline V gene has CDR1 SEHNR and CDR2 FQNEAQ (reference sequence). This CDR3 has 15 residues. The CDR3 DNA sequence: TGTGCCAGCAGCTTAGGGCAGGGGTCGAGGACTGAAGCTTTCTTT. Translation gives CASSLGQGSRTEAFF.

The chain couples TRBV29-1 to TRBJ2-2; TRBD2 aligns across 8 bases. Germline CDR1 and CDR2: SQVTM and ANQGSEA. The V and J ends lost 7 bases and 5 bases, in that order; junction bases with no gene match: 12. The CDR3 covers 15 residues. CDR3 nucleotides: TGCAGCGCCAGGGGTAGCGGGGAGGGAACCGGGGAGCTGTTTTTT. Residues: CSARGSGEGTGELFF.

This chain connects TRBV10-3 to TRBJ1-5, with TRBD1 identical over 7 bases. The CDR3 covers 14 residues. Trimming cost V 6 bases and J 0 bases; bases outside gene matches: 2. Germline CDR1 ENHRY, CDR2 SYGVKD. The CDR3 nucleotides read TGTGCCATCAGCCAGGGGGATAGCAATCAGCCCCAGCATTTT. It codes for CAISQGDSNQPQHF.

On this clone: No DNA is shown, since the ends of the CDR3 on it are uncertain; the CDR3 is the one TCRdb lists. The chain has TRBV5-6 and TRBJ1-2. The CDR3 is 14 residues long, ends included. Germline V gives CDR1 SGHDT, CDR2 YYEEEE. CDR3 sequence reads: CASSFGGGAEGNTF.

V gene TRBV9 combines with J gene TRBJ2-5, with 7 bases that match TRBD1. The J call is doubtful: the DNA matches TRBJ2-7 better. Germline CDR1 and CDR2: SGDLS and YYNGEE. CDR3 length: 14 amino acids. This CDR3 is CASSVDPGGYEQYF. The CDR3 DNA reads TGTGCCAGCAGCGTAGATCCAGGGGGATACGAGCAGTACTTC.

This clone was picked up a small number of times. The gene calls are TRBV18 and TRBJ1-3; no firm D call. V was trimmed by 4 bases and J by 0 bases, leaving 13 bases between them. This CDR3 spans 16 amino acids. From germline, CDR1 is KGHSH and CDR2 LQKENI. CDR3 sequence (DNA): TGTGCCAGCTCACGCGGCGCTTGGATCTCTGGAAACACCATATATTTT. This sequence encodes CASSRGAWISGNTIYF.

The V call is TRBV7-9, the J call TRBJ2-2, with 7 bases fitting TRBD1. Trimming at V came to 7 bases and at J to 5 bases, leaving 7 bases not matched to a gene. Germline V gene lookup returns CDR1 SEHNR and CDR2 FQNEAQ (reference sequence). This CDR3 is built from 14 residues. This chain's CDR3 is CASTEGGGTGELFF. CDR3 bases: TGTGCCAGCACCGAAGGGGGCGGAACCGGGGAGCTGTTTTTT.

V is TRBV19 and J is TRBJ2-2, with 8 bases lining up with TRBD2. V lost 1 base and J lost 4; bases outside the gene matches: 5. CDR1 and CDR2 from the germline V gene are LNHDA and SQIVND (reference sequence). The CDR3 has 16 residues. The CDR3 nucleotides are TGTGCCAGTAGTATAGGCGGAGCGGGAGTCACCGGGGAGCTGTTTTTT. It yields the protein CASSIGGAGVTGELFF.

The rearrangement links TRBV9 to TRBJ1-2, with 10 bases identical to TRBD1. With V trimmed by 7 bases and J by 7 bases, 13 bases remained unmatched. The CDR3 loop spans 15 amino acids. Germline CDR1 reads SGDLS; CDR2 reads YYNGEE. CDR3 bases: TGTGCCAGCCAAGCCGGGACAGGGGCTCTGGGTGGCTACACCTTC. This sequence encodes CASQAGTGALGGYTF.

This clone occurred once. The genes are TRBV4-3 and TRBJ2-3, with 7 bases matching TRBD1. The CDR3 spans 15 residues. Germline trimming cut 3 bases from V and 7 bases from J; bases unmatched to any gene: 10. Germline values: CDR1 LGHNA, CDR2 YSLEER. The CDR3 protein is CASSQDWTGLNTQYF. The CDR3 bases are TGCGCCAGCAGCCAGGATTGGACAGGACTCAATACGCAGTATTTT.

The CDR3 bases are TGTGCCAGCAGCTTAATGTCGGGAGGCCACAATGAGCAGTTCTTC. This gives the protein CASSLMSGGHNEQFF. This chain links TRBV7-9 with TRBJ2-1; 7 bases align to TRBD2. The V and J ends lost 2 bases and 5 bases, in that order; junction bases with no gene match: 6. This CDR3 contains 15 residues. Germline V gene sequence: CDR1 SEHNR, CDR2 FQNEAQ (reference sequence). The whole variable domain, remainder taken from reference TRBV7-9 and TRBJ2-1, is DTGVSQNPRHKITKRGQNVTFRCDPISEHNRLYWYRQTLGQGPEFLTYFQNEAQLEKSRLLSDRFSAERPKGSFSTLEIQRTEQGDSAMYLCASSLMSGGHNEQFFGPGTRLTVL.

J is TRBJ1-4 and V is TRBV28; D not resolved. V was shortened by 3 bases and J by 3 bases, with 17 bases between the two germline ends. The CDR3 sequence is 17 residues long. CDR1 MDHEN and CDR2 SYDVKM come from the germline V gene. Written as DNA, the CDR3 is TGTGCCAGCAGTTTCTATGAGCGGGGTAGCTCTAATGAAAAACTGTTTTTT. Amino acids: CASSFYERGSSNEKLFF.

The chain joins TRBV7-9 to TRBJ2-1, with TRBD1 matching 9 bases. After removal of 6 bases from V and 0 bases from J, the junction contained 15 bases not matched to a gene. The CDR3 runs to 19 residues. Germline values: CDR1 SEHNR, CDR2 FQNEAQ (reference sequence). For the CDR3, the DNA is TGTGCCAGCAGTTATCGGGACAGGGTGAGTTCGGGCTCCTACAATGAGCAGTTCTTC. This gives the protein CASSYRDRVSSGSYNEQFF.

The chain is built from TRBV5-1 and TRBJ2-2; TRBD1 matches 10 bases. CDR1 is SGHRS and CDR2 is YFSETQ in the germline V gene. This CDR3 comprises 15 residues. With 4 bases clipped from V and 6 bases from J, the junction kept 6 bases outside the gene matches. CDR3 amino acids: CASSVDRGLAGELFF. CDR3 in DNA: TGCGCCAGCAGCGTTGACAGGGGGCTCGCCGGGGAGCTGTTTTTT.

This rearrangement joins TRBV19 to TRBJ2-1; D is possibly TRBD1 (7 bases). The CDR3 runs to 18 residues. V shed 2 bases and J shed 5 bases, with 22 bases lying between them. Germline CDR1 and CDR2: LNHDA and SQIVND (reference sequence). CDR3 in amino acids: CASSIFASQGGTHNEQFF. CDR3 DNA: TGTGCCAGTAGTATATTCGCGTCGCAGGGGGGCACCCACAATGAGCAGTTCTTC.

CDR3 region: CASSHSGSSYNEQFF. Here the CDR3 DNA reads TGTGCCAGCAGCCATAGCGGGAGTTCCTACAATGAGCAGTTCTTC. The chain links TRBV7-8 to TRBJ2-1; 9 bases fit TRBD2. V shed 5 bases, J shed 1 base, and the junction held 3 bases outside the gene matches. This CDR3 spans 15 amino acids. Looked up from germline, CDR1 is SGHVS and CDR2 is FQNEAQ. Full variable domain (outside the CDR3, taken from reference TRBV7-8 and TRBJ2-1): GAGVSQSPRYKVAKRGQDVALRCDPISGHVSLFWYQQALGQGPEFLTYFQNEAQLDKSGLPSDRFFAERPEGSVSTLKIQRTQQEDSAVYLCASSHSGSSYNEQFFGPGTRLTVL.

This clone was counted a few times. The chain combines TRBV14 with TRBJ2-5; no definite D call. Germline loops: CDR1 SGHDN, CDR2 FVKESK. V lost 0 bases and J lost 1, with 9 bases in between. CDR3 length: 15 amino acids. This CDR3 reads CASSQDGLAQETQYF. CDR3 bases: TGTGCCAGCAGCCAAGACGGGTTAGCCCAAGAGACCCAGTACTTC.

A single count supports this clone. The chain is built from TRBV19 and TRBJ2-7; TRBD1 agrees at 8 bases. The CDR3 extends over 14 amino acids. J lost 5 bases, V lost 6 bases, and 9 bases had no gene match. CDR1 and CDR2 from the germline V gene are LNHDA and SQIVND (reference sequence). In DNA, the CDR3 is TGTGCCAGTAGGCGCGTGGACAGGGAAGACGAGCAGTACTTC. Its translation: CASRRVDREDEQYF.

The rearrangement uses TRBV5-1 and TRBJ2-1; 9 bases are a match to TRBD2. Germline CDR1 SGHRS, CDR2 YFSETQ. This CDR3 has 16 residues. After removal of 0 bases from V and 8 bases from J, the junction contained 9 bases not matched to a gene. The CDR3 loop reads CASSLEGTSGRHEQFF. CDR3 bases: TGCGCCAGCAGCTTGGAAGGTACTAGCGGGCGGCATGAGCAGTTCTTC. The whole variable domain, remainder taken from reference TRBV5-1 and TRBJ2-1, is KAGVTQTPRYLIKTRGQQVTLSCSPISGHRSVSWYQQTPGQGLQFLFEYFSETQRNKGNFPGRFSGRQFSNSRSEMNVSTLELGDSALYLCASSLEGTSGRHEQFFGPGTRLTVL.

The V and J genes are TRBV27 and TRBJ1-5, with 7 bases that match TRBD1. The CDR3 loop spans 16 amino acids. CDR1 and CDR2 from the germline V gene are MNHEY and SMNVEV (reference sequence). V dropped 6 bases and J dropped 1; count of bases not matched to a gene: 9. The CDR3 nucleotides read TGTGCCAGCAGGCAGACAGGGCTCGGGAGCAATCAGCCCCAGCATTTT. It is translated as CASRQTGLGSNQPQHF.

This clone was counted a single time. The chain joins TRBV6-5 to TRBJ2-1; 7 nucleotides align to TRBD1. Losses at the gene ends were 2 bases for V and 6 bases for J; bases not matched to a gene: 7. This CDR3 has 15 amino acids. Germline lookup yields CDR1 MNHEY and CDR2 SVGAGI. In DNA form, the CDR3 reads TGTGCCAGCAGTTACACAGGGGCGCTTGGCAATGAGCAGTTCTTC. It is translated as CASSYTGALGNEQFF.

The chain recombines TRBV5-1 with TRBJ1-5; perhaps TRBD1 as D (5 bases). The CDR3 extends over 14 amino acids. Germline values: CDR1 SGHRS, CDR2 YFSETQ. The V gene lost 2 bases and the J gene lost 7 bases, with 13 bases spanning the gap. CDR3: CASSFSGDPQPQHF. As DNA, the CDR3 is TGCGCCAGCAGCTTTAGCGGGGACCCCCAGCCCCAGCATTTT.

The chain has TRBV2 and TRBJ2-1, with 12 bases fitting TRBD2. CDR3 length: 16 amino acids. In germline, CDR1 is SNHLY, CDR2 FYNNEI. Trimming cost V 10 bases and J 6 bases; bases outside gene matches: 13. CDR3 region: CANTGTSGRATNEQFF. In DNA, the CDR3 is TGTGCCAACACCGGGACTAGCGGGCGGGCCACCAATGAGCAGTTCTTC.

In the case of this clone: The sample contains more than one DNA sequence encoding this CDR3. The CDR3 DNA reads TGTGCCAGCTCACCGACAGGAGATGGCAATCAGCCCCAGCATTTT. Amino acid sequence: CASSPTGDGNQPQHF. This chain joins TRBV18 and TRBJ1-5; possibly TRBD1 for D (6 bases). Germline CDR1 reads KGHSH; CDR2 reads LQKENI. Trimming pared 3 bases from V and 2 bases from J, leaving 11 bases between. The CDR3 spans 15 residues.

This clone was detected only a few times. The V call is TRBV6-6, the J call TRBJ2-7; 10 bases agree with TRBD2. J was trimmed by 4 bases and V by 6 bases; bases with no gene match: 9. CDR3 size: 15 residues. Germline loops: CDR1 MNHNY, CDR2 SVGAGI (reference sequence). CDR3 nucleotide sequence: TGTGCCAGCAGATTAGCGGGAGGTGGGTCGTACGAGCAGTACTTC. The encoded protein is CASRLAGGGSYEQYF.